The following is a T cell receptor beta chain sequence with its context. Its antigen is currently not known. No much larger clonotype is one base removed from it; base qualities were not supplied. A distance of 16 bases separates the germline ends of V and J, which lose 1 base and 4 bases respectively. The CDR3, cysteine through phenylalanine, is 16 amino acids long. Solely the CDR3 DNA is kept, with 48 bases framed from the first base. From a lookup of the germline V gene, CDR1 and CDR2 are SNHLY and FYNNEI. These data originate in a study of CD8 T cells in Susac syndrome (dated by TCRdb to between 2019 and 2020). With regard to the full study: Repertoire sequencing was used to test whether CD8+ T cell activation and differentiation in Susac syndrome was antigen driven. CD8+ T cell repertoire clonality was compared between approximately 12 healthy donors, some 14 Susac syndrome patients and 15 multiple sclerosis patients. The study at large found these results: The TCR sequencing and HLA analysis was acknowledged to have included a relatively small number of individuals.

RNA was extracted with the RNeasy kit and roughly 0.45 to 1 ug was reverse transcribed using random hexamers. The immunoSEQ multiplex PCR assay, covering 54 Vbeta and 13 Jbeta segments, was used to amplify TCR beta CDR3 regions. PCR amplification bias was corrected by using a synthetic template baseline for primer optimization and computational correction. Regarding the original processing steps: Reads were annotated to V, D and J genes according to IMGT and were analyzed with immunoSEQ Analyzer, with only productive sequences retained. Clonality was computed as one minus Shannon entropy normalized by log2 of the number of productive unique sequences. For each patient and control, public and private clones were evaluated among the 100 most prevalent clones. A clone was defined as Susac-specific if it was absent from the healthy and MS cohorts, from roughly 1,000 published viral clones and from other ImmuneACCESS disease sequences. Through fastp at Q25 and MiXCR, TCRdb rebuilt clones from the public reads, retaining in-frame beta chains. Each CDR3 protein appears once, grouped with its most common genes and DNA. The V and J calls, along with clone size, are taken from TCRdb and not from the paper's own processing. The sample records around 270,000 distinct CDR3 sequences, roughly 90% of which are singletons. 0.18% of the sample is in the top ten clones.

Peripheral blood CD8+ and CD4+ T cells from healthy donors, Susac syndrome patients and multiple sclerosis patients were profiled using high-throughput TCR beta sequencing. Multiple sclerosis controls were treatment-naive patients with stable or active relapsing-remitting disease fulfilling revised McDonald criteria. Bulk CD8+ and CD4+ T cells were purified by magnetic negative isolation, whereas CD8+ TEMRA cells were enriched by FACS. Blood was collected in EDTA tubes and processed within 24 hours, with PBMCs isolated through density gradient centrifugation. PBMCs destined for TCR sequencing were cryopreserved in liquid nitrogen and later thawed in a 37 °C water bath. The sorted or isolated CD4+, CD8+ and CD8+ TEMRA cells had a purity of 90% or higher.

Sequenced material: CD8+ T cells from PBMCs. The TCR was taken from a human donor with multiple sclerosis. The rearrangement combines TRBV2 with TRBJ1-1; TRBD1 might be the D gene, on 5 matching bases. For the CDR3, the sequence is CASSEEEGTGTTEAFF. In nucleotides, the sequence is TGTGCCAGCAGTGAAGAAGAGGGTACGGGGACCACTGAAGCTTTCTTT.